Following are 24 T cell receptor beta chains from one sample sequenced in a study of type 1 regulatory T cells. The antigens of these receptors remain unknown. Each CDR3 protein is one row after TCRdb ran MiXCR on the reads. The sample records 55,000 to 65,000 distinct CDR3 sequences, roughly two thirds being singletons. Source material: cultured non-Tr1 T cells, either the whole culture or a sorted T cell fraction (not recorded which). Every receptor here comes from a human donor in good health.

V and J are TRBV4-1 and TRBJ2-5; 8 bases line up with TRBD1. Looked up from germline, CDR1 is MGHRA and CDR2 is YSYEKL. The CDR3 runs 15 residues. Trimming removed 0 bases from V and 5 bases from J; junction bases left unmatched: 5. DNA for the CDR3: TGCGCCAGCAGCCAAGAAACAGGGGGGAGGGAGACCCAGTACTTC. Amino acids: CASSQETGGRETQYF.

The J gene is TRBJ2-7, the V gene TRBV4-1; tentative D call: TRBD1 (5 bases). V was shortened by 0 bases and J by 2 bases, with 8 bases between the two germline ends. The germline gives CDR1 MGHRA, CDR2 YSYEKL. This CDR3 is 14 amino acids long. CDR3: CASSQDGHPYEQYF. The DNA of the CDR3 is TGCGCCAGCAGCCAAGATGGACACCCCTACGAGCAGTACTTC.

This clonotype was seen a handful of times. The chain recombines TRBV27 with TRBJ2-3; maybe TRBD1 (6 bases). Trimming removed 7 bases at V and 0 bases at J, with 14 bases between. The CDR3 sequence is 15 residues long. The V gene's germline CDR1 is MNHEY and CDR2 SMNVEV (reference sequence). In DNA, the CDR3 is TGTGCCAGCAACGACAGGCCATCTAGCACAGATACGCAGTATTTT. Translated: CASNDRPSSTDTQYF.

This chain joins TRBV19 and TRBJ1-5; TRBD1 might be the D (5 bases). The CDR3 is made up of 16 amino acids. Trimming removed 4 bases from V and 1 base from J, with 14 bases in between. From germline, CDR1 is LNHDA and CDR2 SQIVND (reference sequence). As DNA, the CDR3 is TGTGCCAGTAGTACCACTGGGACTAGAAGCAATCAGCCCCAGCATTTT. Encoded protein: CASSTTGTRSNQPQHF.

On this clonotype: This may be a read error, as it is one base from a much larger clone. The chain uses TRBV24-1 and TRBJ2-1, with D maybe TRBD2 (5 bases). The V end was cut by 3 bases, the J end by 0 bases, with 11 bases between. Germline V gene data show CDR1 as KGHDR and CDR2 as SFDVKD. This CDR3 spans 16 amino acids. CDR3 sequence (DNA): TGTGCCACCAGTGATCCTGTGGGGAGCTCCTACAATGAGCAGTTCTTC. Its protein is CATSDPVGSSYNEQFF.

This clonotype is a singleton in its sample. The chain recombines TRBV5-1 with TRBJ1-3; TRBD1 might be the D (5 bases). This CDR3 is built from 16 residues. CDR1 and CDR2 from the germline V gene are SGHRS and YFSETQ. Between the trimmed V and J ends, which lost 4 bases and 0 bases, there was a span of 14 bases. The CDR3 DNA reads as TGCGCCAGCAGCAGGTCCGGGGGGATCTCTGGAAACACCATATATTTT. This encodes CASSRSGGISGNTIYF.

This rearrangement joins TRBV24-1 to TRBJ2-1, with 8 bases fitting TRBD2. There are 16 residues in the CDR3. The V and J ends lost 9 bases and 1 base, in that order; junction bases with no gene match: 10. Germline-derived CDR1 and CDR2 are KGHDR and SFDVKD. The CDR3 protein is CATQPPGLGSYNEQFF. The CDR3, as DNA: TGTGCCACCCAACCGCCGGGACTAGGATCCTACAATGAGCAGTTCTTC.

This clonotype was counted only a few times. The gene calls are TRBV24-1 and TRBJ2-1; no reliable D call. The germline V gene encodes CDR1 KGHDR and CDR2 SFDVKD. V shed 5 bases and J shed 8 bases, with 15 bases lying between them. The CDR3 has 14 amino acids. The CDR3 loop is CATSVVPPGDEQFF. DNA of the CDR3: TGTGCCACCAGTGTAGTCCCGCCGGGCGATGAGCAGTTCTTC.

CDR3 loop: CASSTWTRGAYEQYF. The DNA for the CDR3 is TGTGCCAGCAGCACCTGGACTAGAGGGGCCTACGAGCAGTACTTC. This chain connects TRBV12-3 or TRBV12-4 to TRBJ2-7, with 7 bases fitting TRBD2. V lost 6 bases to trimming and J lost 2 bases; unmatched junction nucleotides: 10. This CDR3 comprises 15 residues.

This clonotype was counted between two and nine times. This sequence joins TRBV5-1 and TRBJ2-5; 12 bases map to TRBD2. V lost 3 bases, J lost 4 bases, and 13 bases stayed unmatched. The CDR3 runs 18 residues. The germline V gene has CDR1 SGHRS and CDR2 YFSETQ. The CDR3 sequence is CASSWGLLAGGPRETQYF. The DNA for the CDR3 is TGCGCCAGCAGCTGGGGTTTGCTAGCGGGAGGGCCACGAGAGACCCAGTACTTC.

This chain joins TRBV9 and TRBJ1-2; 7 nucleotides agree with TRBD1. The CDR3 length is 17 residues. With V trimmed by 0 bases and J by 1 base, 9 bases remained unmatched. From germline, CDR1 is SGDLS and CDR2 YYNGEE. The CDR3 coding sequence is TGTGCCAGCAGCGTAGCTACAGGACAGGACCTTAACTATGGCTACACCTTC. Protein: CASSVATGQDLNYGYTF.

The V and J genes are TRBV19 and TRBJ2-3; 13 positions match TRBD2. The length of the CDR3 is 17 residues. Germline loops: CDR1 LNHDA, CDR2 SQIVND (reference sequence). Trimming cost V 5 bases and J 3 bases; bases outside gene matches: 8. CDR3 protein: CASSLRTSGSLTDTQYF. Here the CDR3 DNA reads TGTGCCAGTAGTTTAAGGACTAGCGGGAGTTTAACAGATACGCAGTATTTT.

This chain connects TRBV5-1 to TRBJ2-7; TRBD2 matches 7 bases. The V and J ends lost 0 bases and 5 bases, in that order; junction bases with no gene match: 5. This CDR3 region has 14 residues. The germline V gene encodes CDR1 SGHRS and CDR2 YFSETQ. Here the CDR3 DNA reads TGCGCCAGCAGCTTGGCCGTCCGGGGGGACGAGCAGTACTTC. Protein: CASSLAVRGDEQYF.

This clonotype was counted once. The chain links TRBV6-1 to TRBJ1-4; D remains unclear. In germline, CDR1 is MNHNS, CDR2 SASEGT. The ends were cut back, 3 bases at V and 5 bases at J, with 16 bases in the middle. The CDR3 has 16 residues. CDR3: CASSDHMGLGNEKLFF. The CDR3 DNA reads as TGTGCCAGCAGTGATCACATGGGATTAGGGAATGAAAAACTGTTTTTT.

The chain combines TRBV18 with TRBJ2-7; TRBD1 matches 8 bases. The germline CDR1 and CDR2 sequences are KGHSH and LQKENI. After removal of 3 bases from V and 5 bases from J, the junction contained 9 bases not matched to a gene. The CDR3 totals 15 residues. The CDR3 region is CASSPTQGAINEQYF. CDR3 nucleotide sequence: TGTGCCAGCTCACCGACGCAGGGGGCGATCAACGAGCAGTACTTC.

The chain employs TRBV20-1 and TRBJ2-5; 8 bases line up with TRBD2. The V and J ends lost 6 bases and 2 bases, in that order; junction bases with no gene match: 14. This CDR3 contains 16 residues. CDR1 and CDR2 from the germline V gene are DFQATT and SNEGSKA (reference sequence). The CDR3 spells CSATTWGLVGQETQYF. The CDR3 nucleotides read TGCAGTGCCACTACCTGGGGACTAGTGGGGCAAGAGACCCAGTACTTC.

In its sample, this clonotype is medium-sized. The chain links TRBV12-3 or TRBV12-4 to TRBJ2-2; 10 nucleotides line up with TRBD2. The CDR3 extends over 14 amino acids. J was trimmed by 2 bases and V by 7 bases; bases with no gene match: 1. The CDR3 loop is CASKREGNTGELFF. CDR3 bases: TGTGCCAGCAAGCGGGAGGGTAACACCGGGGAGCTGTTTTTT.

A remark on this clonotype: A much larger clonotype is one base distant, so this may be a read error. The rearrangement joins TRBV20-1 to TRBJ2-5, with 7 bases lining up with TRBD1. The germline gives CDR1 DFQATT, CDR2 SNEGSKA (reference sequence). CDR3 length: 12 residues. In DNA, the CDR3 is TGCGGTGAACCTGGGACAGCAGAGACCCAGTACTTC. Encoded protein: CGEPGTAETQYF.

The chain links TRBV4-1 to TRBJ2-5; 8 nucleotides match TRBD2. The CDR3 runs to 15 residues. The V and J ends lost 1 base and 4 bases, in that order; junction bases with no gene match: 5. Germline CDR1 MGHRA, CDR2 YSYEKL. The CDR3, as DNA: TGCGCCAGCAGCCAAGGCCTCAGCGGGAGAGAGACCCAGTACTTC. Translating it yields CASSQGLSGRETQYF.

This clonotype was seen more than once but under ten times. The rearrangement links TRBV5-1 to TRBJ2-3, with TRBD1 identical over 7 bases. This CDR3 region has 17 residues. With V trimmed by 3 bases and J by 5 bases, 15 bases remained unmatched. Germline V gene lookup returns CDR1 SGHRS and CDR2 YFSETQ. The CDR3 is CASSSYGGRQGKDTQYF. For the CDR3, the DNA is TGCGCCAGCAGCTCCTATGGTGGGCGACAGGGTAAAGATACGCAGTATTTT.

V usage is TRBV20-1 and J usage is TRBJ2-7; D gene unclear. The CDR3 covers 12 residues. V lost 5 bases and J lost 6, with 14 bases in between. Germline assignment: CDR1 DFQATT and CDR2 SNEGSKA (reference sequence). CDR3 nucleotides: TGCAGTGCTCCTGATTTGTCCAGCGAGCAGTACTTC. This codes for CSAPDLSSEQYF.

V is TRBV7-2 and J is TRBJ2-7; no reliable D call. V lost 2 bases and J 1 base, leaving 12 bases between the germline ends. Germline V gene data show CDR1 as SGHTA and CDR2 as FQGNSA. The CDR3 is made up of 15 amino acids. This CDR3 is CASSLLPTGSYEQYF. CDR3 coding DNA: TGTGCCAGCAGCTTATTGCCGACCGGGTCCTACGAGCAGTACTTC.

This clonotype was seen a single time. Relative to the germline gene, one junction end is altered; a read error may explain this. In DNA form, the CDR3 reads TGTGCCAGCAGAGTAGGGAATACTAACTATGGCTGCACCTTC. Its translation: CASRVGNTNYGCTF. The V gene is TRBV28, the J gene TRBJ1-2; D not resolved. Germline-derived CDR1 and CDR2 are MDHEN and SYDVKM. CDR3 size: 14 residues.

The chain joins TRBV2 to TRBJ2-1, with D perhaps TRBD1 (6 bases). The germline V and J ends were trimmed by 8 bases and 9 bases, with 20 bases remaining between them. CDR1 and CDR2 (germline): SNHLY, FYNNEI. The CDR3 loop spans 14 amino acids. This CDR3 reads CASHSGEGVGEQFF. The CDR3 nucleotides read TGTGCCAGCCACAGCGGCGAGGGGGTAGGTGAGCAGTTCTTC.